The 10 T cell receptor beta chains given below trace back to one sample, sequenced in a study of shared clonotypes between healthy human individuals. Sequencing used immunoSEQ multiplex PCR; TCRdb keeps in-frame clones, though not all of them. The top ten hold approximately 1.5% of the sample, which has about a million clones, around 75% seen once. Sequencing input: memory CD4+ T cells sorted from blood. Subset denoted: CD45RA-negative fraction. The receptors originated from a man aged 18 to 30 in good health.

Worth noting for this clone: Other DNA sequences from this sample encode an identical CDR3 as well. This chain connects TRBV7-2 to TRBJ2-7, with D uncertain. Germline CDR1 SGHTA, CDR2 FQGNSA. This CDR3 comprises 15 residues. The V gene lost 1 base and the J gene lost 0 bases, with 10 bases spanning the gap. The CDR3 loop reads CASSLGGGGSYEQYF. The CDR3 DNA reads TGTGCCAGCAGCTTAGGAGGTGGCGGCTCCTACGAGCAGTACTTC.

There are a few counts of this clone. This chain connects TRBV9 to TRBJ2-7; TRBD1 matches 8 bases. The CDR3 runs to 16 residues. V was pared by 4 bases and J by 2 bases, with 11 bases of the junction left unmatched. Germline-derived CDR1 and CDR2 are SGDLS and YYNGEE. The chain's CDR3 is CASSPPGTGHPYEQYF. The DNA of the CDR3 is TGTGCCAGCAGCCCTCCCGGGACAGGCCATCCCTACGAGCAGTACTTC.

The chain has TRBV6-1 and TRBJ2-7; 10 nucleotides agree with TRBD2. Germline loops: CDR1 MNHNS, CDR2 SASEGT. The CDR3 loop spans 15 amino acids. Losses at the gene ends were 2 bases for V and 9 bases for J; bases not matched to a gene: 10. CDR3 bases: TGTGCCAGCAGTGAATTCGGACTAGCGGTATCGTGGCAGTACTTC. This gives the protein CASSEFGLAVSWQYF.

Turning to this clone: Other DNA variants within this sample encode the same CDR3. The V gene is TRBV27, the J gene TRBJ1-1; D may be TRBD1 (5 bases). CDR3 length: 15 amino acids. Looked up from germline, CDR1 is MNHEY and CDR2 is SMNVEV (reference sequence). Trimming shortened V by 5 bases and J by 2 bases, and 15 bases separated the two germline ends. CDR3 sequence: CASSPRTRGNTEAFF. CDR3 sequence (DNA): TGTGCCAGCAGTCCTCGGACGAGGGGAAACACTGAAGCTTTCTTT.

V usage is TRBV14 and J usage is TRBJ1-2; D is possibly TRBD1 (5 bases). Trimming shortened V by 1 base and J by 7 bases, and 16 bases separated the two germline ends. Germline-derived CDR1 and CDR2 are SGHDN and FVKESK. The CDR3 runs to 15 residues. The CDR3 loop reads CASSQGLWGLTGYTF. As DNA, the CDR3 is TGTGCCAGCAGCCAAGGGTTATGGGGGTTGACTGGCTACACCTTC.

This chain uses TRBV6-1 with TRBJ2-7; no clear D gene. The CDR3 sequence is 12 residues long. CDR1 and CDR2 (germline): MNHNS, SASEGT. V lost 6 bases and J 4 bases, leaving 10 bases between the germline ends. CDR3 sequence: CASSPEKYEQYF. In DNA form, the CDR3 reads TGTGCCAGCAGCCCGGAGAAGTACGAGCAGTACTTC.

Turning to this clone: The germline gene is not matched at one end of the junction; a read error may be the cause. This chain joins TRBV7-7 and TRBJ2-5, with TRBD2 matching 9 bases. The CDR3 loop spans 16 amino acids. From germline, CDR1 is SSHAT and CDR2 FNYEAQ (reference sequence). CDR3 sequence reads: CASSLNLGLAGETQYF. CDR3 DNA sequence: TGTGCTAGCAGCCTAAACCTCGGTCTAGCGGGGGAGACCCAGTACTTC.

In the case of this clone: Additional DNA sequences in this sample encode the identical CDR3. V usage is TRBV9 and J usage is TRBJ1-6; D is undetermined. V was cut by 0 bases and J by 6 bases, with 7 bases left in between. There are 14 residues in the CDR3. Germline-derived CDR1 and CDR2 are SGDLS and YYNGEE. The CDR3 DNA is TGTGCCAGCAGCGTAGGGGGTTCTAATTCACCCCTCCACTTT. Amino acids: CASSVGGSNSPLHF.

The gene calls are TRBV7-3 and TRBJ2-7, with 7 positions matching TRBD2. CDR1 SGHTA and CDR2 FQGTGA come from the germline V gene. The CDR3 has 13 amino acids. The V and J ends lost 8 bases and 2 bases, in that order; junction bases with no gene match: 6. CDR3 amino acids: CASSLAEPYEQYF. The CDR3 DNA sequence: TGTGCCAGCTCTCTAGCGGAGCCCTACGAGCAGTACTTC.

The CDR3 loop is CASSLGRGKNTGELFF. CDR3 nucleotides: TGTGCCAGCAGCTTGGGGCGGGGGAAGAACACCGGGGAGCTGTTTTTT. This chain connects TRBV5-6 to TRBJ2-2; TRBD2 aligns across 7 bases. Germline V lookup: CDR1 SGHDT, CDR2 YYEEEE. The J segment lost 1 base and the V segment lost 0 bases, leaving 3 bases of the junction unmatched. The CDR3 runs to 16 residues.